These 10 T cell receptor beta chains originate from one sample sequenced in a study of OX40 agonist ivuxolimab in advanced cancers. Profiling relied on immunoSEQ multiplex PCR, and the TCRdb table lists in-frame clones only, not all of them. The table has about 66,000 clones, 70% to 80% seen once. Sequenced here: CD4+ or CD8+ T cells sorted from blood, sampled in a trial of the OX40 agonist ivuxolimab. The receptors were sampled from an adult with an advanced solid tumor such as melanoma, head and neck, liver or kidney cancer.

This sequence joins TRBV5-4 and TRBJ1-2; a possible D gene is TRBD1 (6 bases). The germline V and J ends were trimmed by 2 bases and 4 bases, with 18 bases remaining between them. CDR3 length equals 16 residues. From germline, CDR1 is SGHNT and CDR2 YYREEE (reference sequence). The CDR3 coding sequence is TGTGCCAGCAGCTTAGGCGGACAGCTTCGGGGCTATGGCTACACCTTC. Translated: CASSLGGQLRGYGYTF.

The chain links TRBV2 to TRBJ2-7, with 7 bases lining up with TRBD1. Germline CDR1 SNHLY, CDR2 FYNNEI. Losses at the gene ends were 4 bases for V and 3 bases for J; bases not matched to a gene: 6. CDR3 length equals 14 residues. The CDR3 spells CASSAGQSFYEQYF. DNA of the CDR3: TGTGCCAGCAGTGCGGGACAGTCCTTCTACGAGCAGTACTTC. The full variable domain, with the rest looked up from reference TRBV2 and TRBJ2-7, is EPEVTQTPSHQVTQMGQEVILRCVPISNHLYFYWYRQILGQKVEFLVSFYNNEISEKSEIFDDQFSVERPDGSNFTLKIRSTKLEDSAMYFCASSAGQSFYEQYFGPGTRLTVT.

The chain couples TRBV6-5 to TRBJ1-5; D gene uncertain. Trimming took off 2 bases at V and 6 bases at J, with 8 bases between the two ends. Germline loops: CDR1 MNHEY, CDR2 SVGAGI. The CDR3 loop spans 13 amino acids. CDR3 amino acids: CASSYRRGQPQHF. In DNA, the CDR3 is TGTGCCAGCAGTTACCGCCGGGGTCAGCCCCAGCATTTT.

This clone was counted a few times. The rearrangement links TRBV28 to TRBJ1-6, with D possibly being TRBD1 (5 bases). The CDR3 is 11 amino acids. The ends were cut back, 7 bases at V and 15 bases at J, with 13 bases in the middle. Germline V gives CDR1 MDHEN, CDR2 SYDVKM. The DNA of the CDR3 is TGTGCCAGCAATATGGGACTGCTCCTCCACTTT. This gives the protein CASNMGLLLHF.

The chain employs TRBV5-1 and TRBJ2-5, with D possibly matching TRBD1 (6 bases). V was trimmed by 0 bases and J by 5 bases, leaving 11 bases between them. Germline values: CDR1 SGHRS, CDR2 YFSETQ. This CDR3 has 14 residues. CDR3 in amino acids: CASSLVGQGETQYF. CDR3 DNA: TGCGCCAGCAGCTTGGTCGGTCAGGGGGAGACCCAGTACTTC.

The rearrangement joins TRBV2 to TRBJ2-7; no firm D call. Germline V CDR1 and CDR2: SNHLY, FYNNEI. Deletions cut 8 bases from V and 2 bases from J, with 13 bases between. CDR3 length: 13 amino acids. The CDR3 DNA follows: TGTGCCAGCGCCAAGGAAGGGACCTACGAGCAGTACTTC. Its protein product is CASAKEGTYEQYF. Variable domain in full (rest from reference TRBV2 and TRBJ2-7): EPEVTQTPSHQVTQMGQEVILRCVPISNHLYFYWYRQILGQKVEFLVSFYNNEISEKSEIFDDQFSVERPDGSNFTLKIRSTKLEDSAMYFCASAKEGTYEQYFGPGTRLTVT.

This clone appeared a single time. This chain links TRBV5-1 with TRBJ2-5, with D perhaps assigned TRBD1 or TRBD2 (5 bases each). Germline values: CDR1 SGHRS, CDR2 YFSETQ. This CDR3 has 16 amino acids. V was clipped by 1 base and J by 5 bases, with 18 bases between them. CDR3 bases: TGCGCCAGCAGCTTGCAAGGGGAGCTTCGCAAGGAGACCCAGTACTTC. Translated, it gives CASSLQGELRKETQYF.

This sequence joins TRBV9 and TRBJ2-3, with 10 bases matching TRBD2. The V gene end was trimmed by 4 bases and the J gene end by 2 bases; junction bases not matched to a gene: 4. Looked up from germline, CDR1 is SGDLS and CDR2 is YYNGEE. The CDR3 contains 15 residues. In DNA, the CDR3 is TGTGCCAGCAGCTTACTAGCGGGACTCACAGATACGCAGTATTTT. Its protein product is CASSLLAGLTDTQYF.

This clone was observed a handful of times. The chain uses TRBV11-3 and TRBJ1-1; maybe TRBD1 (5 bases). Germline assignment: CDR1 SGHNT and CDR2 YENEEA. This CDR3 is 13 amino acids long. V was shortened by 5 bases and J by 3 bases, with 10 bases between the two germline ends. For the CDR3, the DNA is TGTGCCAGCAGCCAGCAGGGTGACACTGAAGCTTTCTTT. Encoded protein: CASSQQGDTEAFF.

V and J are TRBV25-1 and TRBJ2-5; 7 bases are a match to TRBD1. V trimming: 2 bases; J trimming: 2 bases; junction bases outside the gene matches: 2. Germline CDR1 reads MGHDK; CDR2 reads SYGVNS. This CDR3 is built from 14 residues. The CDR3 loop reads CASSEPGQQETQYF. The CDR3 DNA sequence: TGTGCCAGCAGTGAACCGGGACAGCAAGAGACCCAGTACTTC.